This paragraph covers one T cell receptor (beta chain) sequence. The target antigen is unknown. The assay was immunoSEQ multiplex PCR, and TCRdb's table has in-frame clones only and misses some. The sample lists around 3,700 clones, approximately 91% occurring once. Documented time point: proximal margin of the surgical specimen (macroscopically non-inflamed). These data come from a study of T cell repertoires in ileal Crohn's disease. Study-wide points: All patients with clonality above 26.8% had endoscopic recurrence.

The germline V gene encodes CDR1 SGHVS and CDR2 FNYEAQ. V dropped 0 bases and J dropped 10; count of bases not matched to a gene: 3. The CDR3 has 14 amino acids. What was sequenced was ileal tissue. The TCR sequence derives from an adult with Crohn's disease. J is TRBJ1-6 and V is TRBV7-6; 7 bases align to TRBD1. As DNA, the CDR3 is TGTGCCAGCAGCTTAGCCGGGACAGCCTCACCCCTCCACTTT. It encodes CASSLAGTASPLHF.